The entry below gives a single TCR beta chain sequence along with its context. The entry originates in a study of control samples from healthy donors and cancer patients. Some clones are missing from TCRdb's copy, which holds only in-frame ones; the method was immunoSEQ multiplex PCR. Seen here are roughly 170,000 clones, about 91% observed once, and the top ten hold around 5%. This CDR3 spans 17 amino acids. Germline values: CDR1 SGDLS, CDR2 YYNGEE. The V end lost 1 base, the J end lost 4 bases, and 19 bases lay between the germline ends. The material sequenced was blood. The source is a woman aged 25 to 45 in good health. This sequence joins TRBV9 and TRBJ2-3; D assignment may be TRBD1 or TRBD2 (5 bases each). CDR3 sequence: CASSVNIGASAADTQYF. The DNA for the CDR3 is TGTGCCAGCAGCGTAAATATCGGGGCTAGTGCAGCAGATACGCAGTATTTT.